Below, one T cell receptor (beta chain) is given with its context. This clone has only one observation. Its antigen is unknown. There are no base qualities to consult, and no much larger clone falls within one base. CDR1 is given as MNHEY and CDR2 as SMNVEV, both from the germline V gene (reference sequence). A distance of 10 bases separates the germline ends of V and J, which lose 1 base and 9 bases respectively. There are 13 amino acids in the CDR3, from cysteine to phenylalanine inclusive. The retained sequence is limited to the CDR3, 39 bases, with the frame set at the first base. These data belong to a study of T cell responses to AZD1222 COVID-19 vaccine (dated by TCRdb to 2020 to 2022). Study-wide context: AZD1222 recipients whose second dose came at about 4 weeks and those whose second dose came at about 12 weeks were combined into one group, since spike-specific TCR depth and breadth did not differ between the two schedules. Enrollment into the trials was organized by age into subgroups of 18-55, 56-69 and 70-plus years, and those subgroups contained roughly 150, 30 and 60 TCR-sequenced participants, respectively. A total of 233 trial participants underwent TCR sequencing, of whom 200 to 220 had received two doses of AZD1222 and some 26 had received two doses of the MenACWY control vaccine.

Taken with the paper, the label for time point translates to: baseline before first vaccination. Vaccinee samples came from UK trials COV001 and COV002, including a single-blind randomized controlled phase 2/3 trial of AZD1222 (ChAdOx1 nCoV-19) in healthy adults. Trial participant PBMC samples were collected at day 0 and day 28 after the second dose for TCRbeta chain sequencing. The CDR3 regions of human TCRbeta chains were analyzed by immunosequencing. The source study handled its data this way. TCRs in the repertoires were compared against a reference library of SARS-CoV-2-specific TCRs that had been generated with the MIRA antigen-specificity platform. Breadth meant the fraction of unique TCRs that were SARS-CoV-2-associated, whereas depth meant the fraction of total T cells that were SARS-CoV-2-associated. Each spike-specific TCR was assigned to its reactive spike region and to a CD4 or CD8 class using the MIRA data. Log10-transformed breadth and depth values were compared by one-way ANOVA with Sidak's multiple comparisons tests. TCRdb's version of the immuneACCESS table is confined to in-frame rearrangements and falls short of the full clone set. An unresolved V gene accounts for under half of the shortfall where checked; the remainder is of unknown origin. Clonal size and the V and J genes are those of that table, whereas D and trimming came from the DNA. The sample table contains over 150,000 clones; only one count was recorded for 90% of them. Clones ranked in the top ten supply approximately 3% of the sample.

Overall results and qualifications from the work: Because no day 14 peak-response samples were available, repertoires were characterized only after the peak T cell response. Conclusions about previously exposed vaccinees are limited, since just a handful of AZD1222 recipients were seropositive for SARS-CoV-2 at baseline. Nearly half of unique spike-specific TCRs reportedly recognized epitopes outside regions mutated in the B.1.351 and B.1.1.7 variants. In the small 56-69-year group, the increase in depth fell short of significance, most likely because of low power. The whole spike protein was spanned by vaccine-associated CD4 TCRs, and dominant responses were seen in regions 160-218 and 743-854. A significant rise in spike-specific TCR breadth and depth was observed after two AZD1222 doses relative to day 0 and relative to MenACWY recipients. Participants were mostly white British, with more females than males. The authors suggested clonal diversity may have been underestimated.

This clonotype originated in an adult in good health. The sequence joins TRBV27 to TRBJ2-1, with an unclear D gene assignment. The sequencing used peripheral blood, collected on day 0 of AZD1222 vaccination. CDR3 protein: CASSLLGYPEQFF. The nucleotides read TGTGCCAGCAGTTTATTGGGCTACCCTGAGCAGTTCTTC.